The clone carrying this TCR beta chain was recorded many times. TCRdb's table, derived via immunoSEQ multiplex PCR, lists solely in-frame clones and lacks some. Singletons are absent from the sample, which has 34,000 or so clones. The source of the sample is a study of T cells after posttransplantation cyclophosphamide. With 5 bases clipped from V and 4 bases from J, the junction kept 4 bases outside the gene matches. This CDR3 has 14 amino acids. Germline V CDR1 and CDR2: MNHEY, SVGAGI. The receptor's source is a woman in her 50s in good health and a related stem cell transplant donor. The chain is built from TRBV6-5 and TRBJ1-4, with 7 bases fitting TRBD1. Material for sequencing was PBMCs. Here the CDR3 DNA reads TGTGCCAGCAGTCGACAGGGATTTAATGAAAAACTGTTTTTT. Translation gives CASSRQGFNEKLFF.